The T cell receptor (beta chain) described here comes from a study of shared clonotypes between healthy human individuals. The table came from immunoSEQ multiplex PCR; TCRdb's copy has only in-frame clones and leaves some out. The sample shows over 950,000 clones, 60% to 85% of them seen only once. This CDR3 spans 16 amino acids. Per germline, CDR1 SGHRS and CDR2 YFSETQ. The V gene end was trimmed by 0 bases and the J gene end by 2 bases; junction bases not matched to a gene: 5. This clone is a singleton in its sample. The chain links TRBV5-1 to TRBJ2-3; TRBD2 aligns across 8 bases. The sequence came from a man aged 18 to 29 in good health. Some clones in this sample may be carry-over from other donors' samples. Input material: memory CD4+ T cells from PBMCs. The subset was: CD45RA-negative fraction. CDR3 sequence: CASSLALAGYTDTQYF. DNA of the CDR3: TGCGCCAGCAGCTTGGCCCTAGCGGGCTACACAGATACGCAGTATTTT.